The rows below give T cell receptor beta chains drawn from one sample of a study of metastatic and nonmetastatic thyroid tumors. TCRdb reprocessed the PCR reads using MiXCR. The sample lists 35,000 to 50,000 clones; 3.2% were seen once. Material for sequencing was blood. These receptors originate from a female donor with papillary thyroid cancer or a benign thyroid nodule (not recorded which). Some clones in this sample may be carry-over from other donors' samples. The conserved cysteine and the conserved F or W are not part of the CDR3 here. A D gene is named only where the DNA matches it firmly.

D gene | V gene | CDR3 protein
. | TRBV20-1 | SARDHSRPHTGELF
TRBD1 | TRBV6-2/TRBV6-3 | ASKPGQGETYEQY
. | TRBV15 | ATSRDGGRNYGYT
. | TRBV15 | ATSRVWREGDNEQF
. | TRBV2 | ASSLKQYNEQF
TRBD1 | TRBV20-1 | SARGGSEKLF
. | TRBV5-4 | ASSSPLSRESETQY
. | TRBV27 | ASSFTVHTYEQY
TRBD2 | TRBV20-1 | SARDPAGRAWDTQY
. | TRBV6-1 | ASSLADTQY
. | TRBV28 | ASSDSAVHNSPLH
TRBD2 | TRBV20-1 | SARDGGTSGDAYEQY
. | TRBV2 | ASSPSAVGETQY
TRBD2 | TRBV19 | ASTPRLAGTGNTWELF
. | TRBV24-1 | ATSDAGPNYGDT
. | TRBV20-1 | SARSGDEGWNTEAF
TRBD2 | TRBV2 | ASSVTSGSEQY
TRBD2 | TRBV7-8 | ASSARAGAPF
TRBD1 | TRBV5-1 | ASSLGGQGATDTQY
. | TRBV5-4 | ARVLPSASYEQY
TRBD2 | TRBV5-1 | ASSFGLAGGPTQY
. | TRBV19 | ASSSLDPNNEQF
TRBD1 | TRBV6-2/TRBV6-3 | ASSARPGQGVGTQY
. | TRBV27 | ASRLRGENQPQH
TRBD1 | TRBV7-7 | ASSPTGYGETQY
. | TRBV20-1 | SASDGFSYEQY
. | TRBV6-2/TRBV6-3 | ASSSWTDATNEKLF
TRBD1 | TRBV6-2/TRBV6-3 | ASRRQGSGDGYEQY
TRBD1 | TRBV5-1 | ASSQGDSYEQY
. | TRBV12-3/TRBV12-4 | ASSFGDNQPQH
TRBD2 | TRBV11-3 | ASSLTSGAYEQY
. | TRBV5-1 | ASSLQGMGEKLF
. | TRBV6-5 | ASSYSGSGNTIY
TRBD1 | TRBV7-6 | ASSPKGQGTMNTEAF
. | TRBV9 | ASSLQGGNTGELF
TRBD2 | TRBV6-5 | ASSYSSWTSGSYEQY
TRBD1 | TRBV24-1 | ATSDPGQDTGELF
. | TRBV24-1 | AADGGRGSTGELF
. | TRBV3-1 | ASSQDLTQHLQETQY
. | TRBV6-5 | ASSYMQVAYNEQF
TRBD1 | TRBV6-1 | ASSTPGQGGSGANVLT
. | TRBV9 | ASSVDGQSTDTQY
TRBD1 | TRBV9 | ASSEGTVTDTQY
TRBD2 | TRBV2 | ASSFSMTSGEQETQY
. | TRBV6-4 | ASSGTPDGPGELF
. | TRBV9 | ASSVAAGQPNTGELF
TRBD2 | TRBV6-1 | ASTASGGSRGTQY